This T cell receptor (beta chain) is from a study of T cells after yellow fever vaccination. Germline V gene sequence: CDR1 SEHNR, CDR2 FQNEAQ (reference sequence). The CDR3 is made up of 15 amino acids. V shed 4 bases and J shed 2 bases, with 12 bases lying between them. This clonotype was observed a handful of times. The antigen is unknown. General study results and limits: A weaker but faster secondary response was observed, peaking on day 5 versus 15. After the booster, approximately 95% of CD4 and about nine tenths of CD8 primary-response clones were re-detected. Repertoires sorted by FACS could include abundant clonotypes that are contaminants from the bulk population.

TCRdb called the 5' RACE reads again in MiXCR, with one record for every CDR3 protein. The sample yields hundreds of thousands of distinct CDR3 sequences, about 19% seen once. The starting material was PBMCs, obtained 15 days after the yellow fever booster vaccination. The chain couples TRBV7-9 to TRBJ2-1; TRBD1 might be the D (6 bases). This receptor was obtained from a man aged 25-40 years who received the YFV17D yellow fever vaccine. Here the CDR3 DNA reads TGTGCCAGCAGCTACCGACAGGTACCCTACAATGAGCAGTTCTTC. Translation gives CASSYRQVPYNEQFF.